Sequencing of this TCR beta chain was carried out in a study of HIV-infected patients and healthy controls. All unsorted peripheral T cells were captured because whole blood was used without fractionation. Notes on the study in general: HIV+ repertoires were severely depleted of MAIT alpha-chain CDR3s, unlike healthy controls. The diversity differences were not explained by slight age and sex differences between study cohorts.

Alpha and beta constant-region primers primed reverse transcription of around 550 ng RNA. Using multiplexing indices, alpha and beta chain libraries were generated apart by chain-specific third strand synthesis. Ligation attached cDNA to a 5' RACE adapter that carried a random hexamer and SP2 site. After a brief PCR adding P5, P7 and a second index, 23 amplification cycles followed. TCRdb re-called the 5' RACE reads with MiXCR, one entry per CDR3 protein. The sample yields approximately 17,000 distinct CDR3 sequences, under 9.5% seen once. On this clonotype itself: Antigen unknown.

Sequencing input: blood. The clonotype was recovered from an adult in good health.

The CDR3 nucleotides read TGTGCCAGCAGCCAAGTCGACATCGGGACTAGCTACAATGAGCAGTTCTTC. Protein product: CASSQVDIGTSYNEQFF. This chain joins TRBV3-1 and TRBJ2-1, with 8 bases that match TRBD2. Germline V gives CDR1 LGHDT, CDR2 YNNKEL (reference sequence). The V and J ends lost 1 base and 3 bases, in that order; junction bases with no gene match: 8. The CDR3 loop spans 17 amino acids.